These 27 T cell receptor beta chains came from one sample sequenced in a study of blood T cell repertoires in COVID-19. The table came from immunoSEQ multiplex PCR; TCRdb's copy has only in-frame clones and leaves some out. The repertoire has about 200,000 clones, approximately 80% of them found once; the top ten carry around 20%. The sequenced sample consisted of peripheral blood. These receptors originate from a human donor in a cohort sampled during active COVID-19.

V and J are TRBV28 and TRBJ2-3; D is ambiguous. Germline-derived CDR1 and CDR2 are MDHEN and SYDVKM. V lost 6 bases and J lost 3, with 13 bases in between. The CDR3 sequence is 14 residues long. DNA for the CDR3: TGTGCCAGCAGGCCTGGCCTCTGGACAGATACGCAGTATTTT. It codes for CASRPGLWTDTQYF.

This chain connects TRBV19 to TRBJ1-2; possibly TRBD1 for D (6 bases). In germline, CDR1 is LNHDA, CDR2 SQIVND (reference sequence). The CDR3 contains 13 residues. V was shortened by 5 bases and J by 5 bases, with 12 bases between the two germline ends. CDR3 protein: CASSGQGLYGYTF. CDR3 bases: TGTGCCAGTAGTGGGCAGGGGCTTTATGGCTACACCTTC.

V gene TRBV2 combines with J gene TRBJ1-6; TRBD1 aligns across 9 bases. Germline V gene sequence: CDR1 SNHLY, CDR2 FYNNEI. V gave up 5 bases and J gave up 9 bases; unmatched junction bases: 8. The CDR3 is made up of 15 amino acids. For the CDR3, the DNA is TGTGCCAGCAGTATCGACAGGGGGGCACTTTCACCCCTCCACTTT. As protein: CASSIDRGALSPLHF.

This chain joins TRBV19 and TRBJ2-4, with 11 positions matching TRBD1. Losses at the gene ends were 5 bases for V and 9 bases for J; bases not matched to a gene: 12. This CDR3 has 16 residues. The germline V gene encodes CDR1 LNHDA and CDR2 SQIVND (reference sequence). The CDR3, as DNA: TGTGCCAGTAGTGCTAGGACAGGGGGCGTTTGGGGCATTCAGTACTTC. It specifies CASSARTGGVWGIQYF.

This chain links TRBV5-1 with TRBJ1-6; possible D gene TRBD1, 6 bases. Trimming pared 0 bases from V and 10 bases from J, leaving 14 bases between. Germline V gene sequence: CDR1 SGHRS, CDR2 YFSETQ. The CDR3 is 15 residues long. The DNA of the CDR3 is TGCGCCAGCAGCTTGGTTCCAGGGGATGGGTCACCCCTCCACTTT. This codes for CASSLVPGDGSPLHF. Based on the CDR3 plus reference TRBV5-1 and TRBJ1-6, the full variable domain is KAGVTQTPRYLIKTRGQQVTLSCSPISGHRSVSWYQQTPGQGLQFLFEYFSETQRNKGNFPGRFSGRQFSNSRSEMNVSTLELGDSALYLCASSLVPGDGSPLHFGNGTRLTVT.

The chain uses TRBV5-1 and TRBJ1-5; D is possibly TRBD1 (5 bases). CDR1 is SGHRS and CDR2 is YFSETQ in the germline V gene. The V end lost 1 base, the J end lost 3 bases, and 8 bases lay between the germline ends. The CDR3 is made up of 14 amino acids. CDR3 in amino acids: CASSLSGPNQPQHF. CDR3 DNA: TGCGCCAGCAGCTTGTCAGGGCCCAATCAGCCCCAGCATTTT.

Note on this clone: Lacking the conserved final phenylalanine or tryptophan, this CDR3 likely reflects a read error. The DNA is left out, because the CDR3 cannot be placed on it with certainty; the CDR3 is given as TCRdb lists it. The chain employs TRBV19 and TRBJ2-7; no check of the table's D call, TRBD2, against the DNA was made. The CDR3 sequence runs 9 residues, both termini included. CDR1 is LNHDA and CDR2 is SQIVND in the germline V gene (reference sequence). The CDR3 loop is CASRPTGLA.

This chain connects TRBV7-2 to TRBJ2-7, with unresolved D. The germline V gene encodes CDR1 SGHTA and CDR2 FQGNSA. CDR3 size: 15 residues. The V end was cut by 0 bases, the J end by 3 bases, with 12 bases between. CDR3 coding DNA: TGTGCCAGCAGCTTAGCGCTTGTGGCTAGCTACGAGCAGTACTTC. Protein sequence: CASSLALVASYEQYF.

The chain recombines TRBV6-5 with TRBJ1-3; 7 nucleotides line up with TRBD1. With V trimmed by 9 bases and J by 1 base, 9 bases remained unmatched. CDR1 and CDR2 (germline): MNHEY, SVGAGI. The CDR3 extends over 15 amino acids. The CDR3 DNA follows: TGTGCCAGTCGGGTACAGGGGATTTCTGGAAACACCATATATTTT. This encodes CASRVQGISGNTIYF.

V is TRBV11-3 and J is TRBJ2-2, with TRBD2 matching over 7 bases. Germline CDR1 reads SGHNT; CDR2 reads YENEEA. The CDR3 has 15 amino acids. Trimming took 5 bases from V and 8 from J; bases not matched to a gene: 11. CDR3 DNA: TGTGCCAGCAGCCCCACTAGCGCTAAAGGAGGGGAGCTGTTTTTT. Its protein product is CASSPTSAKGGELFF.

This clone showed up just once. The V and J genes are TRBV11-3 and TRBJ2-7; perhaps TRBD1 as D (6 bases). V shed 5 bases and J shed 7 bases, with 15 bases lying between them. The germline V gene encodes CDR1 SGHNT and CDR2 YENEEA. The CDR3 extends over 13 amino acids. DNA for the CDR3: TGTGCCAGCAGCAAACCCGGACAGAAGGAGCAGTACTTC. Amino acid sequence: CASSKPGQKEQYF.

CDR3 in amino acids: CASSLYGDSYEQYV. Written as DNA, the CDR3 is TGTGCCAGCAGCTTATACGGTGATTCCTACGAGCAGTACGTC. The J gene is TRBJ2-7, the V gene TRBV7-6; D not certain. Germline CDR1 SGHVS, CDR2 FNYEAQ. The CDR3 has 14 amino acids. V was pared by 2 bases and J by 1 base, with 9 bases between.

J is TRBJ2-2 and V is TRBV10-2; D uncertain. The germline V and J ends were trimmed by 2 bases and 3 bases, with 7 bases remaining between them. The CDR3 extends over 14 amino acids. The germline V gene has CDR1 WSHSY and CDR2 SAAADI. CDR3 DNA sequence: TGCGCCAGCAGTGAGGTCGGAGACACCGGGGAGCTGTTTTTT. Translation: CASSEVGDTGELFF.

The chain uses TRBV6-5 and TRBJ1-5; TRBD1 might be the D (5 bases). The CDR3 is 13 residues long. Trimming cost V 2 bases and J 7 bases, with 9 bases left between them. Looked up from germline, CDR1 is MNHEY and CDR2 is SVGAGI. CDR3 in amino acids: CASSYGAAQPQHF. Written as DNA, the CDR3 is TGTGCCAGCAGTTACGGGGCGGCGCAGCCCCAGCATTTT.

The V and J genes are TRBV30 and TRBJ2-4; 7 bases agree with TRBD2. Germline assignment: CDR1 GTSNPN and CDR2 SVGIG (reference sequence). The V gene end was trimmed by 0 bases and the J gene end by 9 bases; junction bases not matched to a gene: 5. The CDR3 consists of 13 residues. The CDR3 nucleotides are TGTGCCTGGAGTGTACGGGGGGAGAGCATTCAGTACTTC. It is translated as CAWSVRGESIQYF.

The chain combines TRBV11-3 with TRBJ2-3; 10 bases align to TRBD2. Germline CDR1 is SGHNT and CDR2 is YENEEA. The CDR3 spans 16 residues. Trimming removed 5 bases from V and 4 bases from J; junction bases left unmatched: 9. Written as DNA, the CDR3 is TGTGCCAGCAGCCAAAGGGGTAGCGGGGGGTCAGATACGCAGTATTTT. It translates to CASSQRGSGGSDTQYF.

This clone was observed a handful of times. An end of the junction differs from the germline gene, which may be a read error. The chain has TRBV19 and TRBJ1-3, with D tentatively TRBD1 (6 bases). CDR3 length: 15 amino acids. The germline gives CDR1 LNHDA, CDR2 SQIVND (reference sequence). CDR3 region: CASSLDRHSGNTIYF. CDR3 nucleotide sequence: TGTGCCAGTAGTCTAGACAGGCACTCTGGAAACACCATATATTTT.

The chain combines TRBV11-2 with TRBJ1-1, with D tentatively TRBD1 (5 bases). Germline lookup yields CDR1 SGHAT and CDR2 FQNNGV. V gave up 1 base and J gave up 1 base, with 10 bases separating them. This CDR3 contains 15 residues. Here the CDR3 reads CASSLVYRSNTEAFF. CDR3 bases: TGTGCCAGCAGCTTAGTGTACAGGTCGAACACTGAAGCTTTCTTT.

The chain joins TRBV19 to TRBJ2-5; TRBD2 matches at 7 bases. CDR3 length equals 14 residues. The junction had 10 bases not matched to a gene; V was cut back by 7 bases and J by 5 bases. CDR1 is LNHDA and CDR2 is SQIVND in the germline V gene (reference sequence). The CDR3 here is CASMQAGMGETQYF. CDR3 coding DNA: TGTGCCAGTATGCAAGCGGGGATGGGGGAGACCCAGTACTTC.

The chain uses TRBV12-3 or TRBV12-4 and TRBJ1-2; no reliable D call. The CDR3 loop spans 12 amino acids. V lost 6 bases and J lost 1, with 6 bases in between. In DNA form, the CDR3 reads TGTGCCAGCAGGCGGATTAACTATGGCTACACCTTC. Protein: CASRRINYGYTF.

The chain has TRBV6-5 and TRBJ2-7; 9 nucleotides match TRBD1. CDR1 is MNHEY and CDR2 is SVGAGI in the germline V gene. The CDR3 runs 13 residues. V was pared by 7 bases and J by 5 bases, with 6 bases of the junction left unmatched. The chain's CDR3 is CASTGTGPHEQYV. DNA of the CDR3: TGTGCCAGCACCGGGACAGGGCCCCACGAGCAGTACGTC.

The rearrangement links TRBV6-4 to TRBJ2-1; 8 bases match TRBD1. J gave up 3 bases and V 6 bases, and 4 bases lay outside the gene matches. The CDR3 spans 14 residues. Germline values: CDR1 MRHNA, CDR2 SNTAGT. CDR3 in DNA: TGTGCCAGCAGCCGGGACAGGCTCTACAATGAGCAGTTCTTC. Translated: CASSRDRLYNEQFF.

The V call is TRBV9, the J call TRBJ1-2; weak D call: TRBD1 (6 bases). The CDR3 spans 12 residues. V lost 2 bases and J lost 12, with 14 bases in between. Per germline, CDR1 SGDLS and CDR2 YYNGEE. Here the CDR3 reads CASSVTGGRHTF. CDR3 DNA: TGTGCCAGCAGCGTCACGGGGGGGCGTCACACCTTC. Supplemented by reference TRBV9 and TRBJ1-2, the full variable domain reads DSGVTQTPKHLITATGQRVTLRCSPRSGDLSVYWYQQSLDQGLQFLIQYYNGEERAKGNILERFSAQQFPDLHSELNLSSLELGDSALYFCASSVTGGRHTFGSGTRLTVV.

The genes are TRBV7-2 and TRBJ2-5, with 10 nucleotides matching TRBD2. The length of the CDR3 is 17 residues. V shed 3 bases and J 4 bases; nucleotides not matched to a gene: 11. The germline CDR1 and CDR2 sequences are SGHTA and FQGNSA. CDR3 sequence: CASSLRAASGRAETQYF. The CDR3 DNA reads as TGTGCCAGCAGCTTGAGGGCCGCTAGCGGGAGAGCAGAGACCCAGTACTTC.

The chain is built from TRBV11-3 and TRBJ2-7, with a weak D call TRBD1 (6 bases). This CDR3 has 13 residues. Trimming shortened V by 2 bases and J by 9 bases, and 14 bases separated the two germline ends. Germline lookup yields CDR1 SGHNT and CDR2 YENEEA. In nucleotides, the CDR3 is TGTGCCAGCAGCTTACAGGGACAATCTAGGCAGTACTTC. It is translated as CASSLQGQSRQYF.

This clone was seen just once. The chain has TRBV19 and TRBJ2-1, with a weak D call TRBD1 (5 bases). Germline loops: CDR1 LNHDA, CDR2 SQIVND (reference sequence). Trimming removed 6 bases at V and 4 bases at J, with 22 bases between. The length of the CDR3 is 17 residues. Here the CDR3 reads CASSVATGPGAYNEQFF. CDR3 coding DNA: TGTGCCAGTAGCGTTGCCACAGGACCGGGTGCGTACAATGAGCAGTTCTTC.

The chain is built from TRBV2 and TRBJ2-2, with 7 bases lining up with TRBD1. The CDR3 extends over 15 amino acids. The germline gives CDR1 SNHLY, CDR2 FYNNEI. V shed 6 bases and J 4 bases; nucleotides not matched to a gene: 8. The CDR3 DNA sequence: TGTGCCAGCAGCTATCGGGACAGCCCCACCGGGGAGCTGTTTTTT. Amino acid sequence: CASSYRDSPTGELFF.